This T cell receptor beta chain originates from a study of CD8+CD57+ T cells in acquired aplastic anemia. Study-level information: The study obtained an average of around 3.1 ug of DNA from sorted CD4+ and CD8+ cells. Study outcomes and limitations: No significant patient-versus-control difference appeared in CD8+ Simpson's diversity.

Template material for TCR beta VDJ and CDR3 profiling consisted of genomic DNA. A single record per CDR3 protein comes from TCRdb applying MiXCR to the reads. The sample has hundreds of thousands of distinct CDR3 sequences, approximately 57% seen once. Those patients picked for sequencing had displayed CD8+CD57+ cell expansion on flow cytometry. This CDR3 contains 15 residues. Germline V gene lookup returns CDR1 LGHDT and CDR2 YNNKEL (reference sequence). This clonotype was seen just once. The antigen remains unidentified. The clonotype was recovered from a human donor with aplastic anemia. Sequencing was performed on sorted CD4+, CD8+, or CD8+CD57+ T cells (not recorded which) from PBMCs. V usage is TRBV3-1 and J usage is TRBJ2-7; 9 bases map to TRBD1. Matching the DNA end better, TRBJ2-5 makes the J call doubtful. The CDR3 spells CASSQETGGMETQYF. CDR3 sequence (DNA): TGTGCCAGCAGCCAAGAGACAGGGGGTATGGAGACCCAGTACTTC.